These 25 T cell receptor beta chains were sequenced from one sample in a study of Tregs in tolerant kidney transplant recipients (dated by TCRdb to between 2018 and 2021). The protocol used for the library was the immunoSEQ multiplex PCR assay. TCRdb stores this immuneACCESS table with in-frame sequences only. Part of the clones is absent; in the studies checked, under half of the shortfall reflects unresolved V genes, and no reason is known for the rest. The sample table records about 15,000 clones; 90% to 95% of these occur just once. The ten biggest clones cover around 13% of the sample. Sequenced material: CD8+ T cells from blood. These receptors were collected from a human donor in good health.

The chain recombines TRBV11-2 with TRBJ1-2; D unresolved. The V end lost 5 bases, the J end lost 3 bases, and 10 bases lay between the germline ends. Germline values: CDR1 SGHAT, CDR2 FQNNGV. The CDR3 is 13 amino acids. CDR3 in amino acids: CASSRRDDYGYTF. CDR3 sequence (DNA): TGTGCCAGCAGCCGGCGGGATGACTATGGCTACACCTTC.

This clone appeared once. The CDR3 DNA reads TGTGCCTGGTCCGGAGGGGTCAGCCCCTACGAGCAGTACTTC. This translates into CAWSGGVSPYEQYF. J is TRBJ2-7 and V is TRBV30; D is possibly TRBD2 (6 bases). The V gene lost 5 bases and the J gene lost 2 bases, with 16 bases spanning the gap. The germline V gene has CDR1 GTSNPN and CDR2 SVGIG (reference sequence). This CDR3 is 14 amino acids long.

The chain has TRBV7-2 and TRBJ1-2; D is possibly TRBD1 (5 bases). From germline, CDR1 is SGHTA and CDR2 FQGNSA. V lost 5 bases and J lost 0, with 16 bases in between. This CDR3 contains 16 residues. The CDR3 protein is CASSANMGRANYGYTF. CDR3 sequence (DNA): TGTGCCAGCAGCGCCAATATGGGGCGAGCTAACTATGGCTACACCTTC.

The rearrangement links TRBV19 to TRBJ1-2; D is undetermined. Per the germline V gene, CDR1 is LNHDA and CDR2 is SQIVND (reference sequence). Trimming took off 2 bases at V and 8 bases at J, with 9 bases between the two ends. The CDR3 has 12 amino acids. This chain's CDR3 is CASSISVVGYTF. The CDR3 DNA sequence: TGTGCCAGTAGTATATCAGTCGTGGGCTACACCTTC.

The chain employs TRBV7-3 and TRBJ2-1; 8 bases match TRBD2. CDR1 and CDR2 (germline): SGHTA, FQGTGA. The CDR3 runs to 14 residues. V lost 2 bases to trimming and J lost 5 bases; unmatched junction nucleotides: 2. CDR3 DNA: TGTGCCAGCAGCTTAGCTAGCGGGCACAATGAGCAGTTCTTC. As protein: CASSLASGHNEQFF. The full variable domain, with the rest looked up from reference TRBV7-3 and TRBJ2-1, is GAGVSQTPSNKVTEKGKYVELRCDPISGHTALYWYRQSLGQGPEFLIYFQGTGAADDSGLPNDRFFAVRPEGSVSTLKIQRTERGDSAVYLCASSLASGHNEQFFGPGTRLTVL.

This clone was picked up one time. The chain combines TRBV9 with TRBJ1-1; 8 nucleotides agree with TRBD1. Germline V gene lookup returns CDR1 SGDLS and CDR2 YYNGEE. With V trimmed by 3 bases and J by 5 bases, 6 bases remained unmatched. This CDR3 contains 14 residues. The DNA for the CDR3 is TGTGCCAGCAGCGCCGGACAGGGATGGACTGAAGCTTTCTTT. Amino acids: CASSAGQGWTEAFF.

This chain joins TRBV11-1 and TRBJ2-1, with TRBD1 matching over 11 bases. V dropped 5 bases and J dropped 3; count of bases not matched to a gene: 9. This CDR3 contains 17 residues. Germline V gene data show CDR1 as SGHAT and CDR2 as FQDESV (reference sequence). The CDR3 region is CASSPNPGTGGYNEQFF. CDR3 DNA: TGTGCCAGCAGCCCTAATCCGGGGACAGGGGGCTACAATGAGCAGTTCTTC. The full variable domain, completed using reference TRBV11-1 and TRBJ2-1, is EAEVAQSPRYKITEKSQAVAFWCDPISGHATLYWYRQILGQGPELLVQFQDESVVDDSQLPKDRFSAERLKGVDSTLKIQPAELGDSAMYLCASSPNPGTGGYNEQFFGPGTRLTVL.

J is TRBJ2-1 and V is TRBV30, with TRBD2 matching 7 bases. V was clipped by 4 bases and J by 5 bases; unmatched bases: 5. The CDR3 length is 13 residues. Germline V gives CDR1 GTSNPN, CDR2 SVGIG (reference sequence). The CDR3: CAWTPGGDNEQFF. In DNA, the CDR3 is TGTGCCTGGACCCCGGGAGGAGACAATGAGCAGTTCTTC.

The chain couples TRBV30 to TRBJ1-3, with D hard to call. Per germline, CDR1 GTSNPN and CDR2 SVGIG (reference sequence). The CDR3 runs to 15 residues. Trimming shortened V by 5 bases and J by 0 bases, and 14 bases separated the two germline ends. The CDR3 DNA reads as TGTGCCTGGGAGAAGTCCGGGGACTCTGGAAACACCATATATTTT. Its translation: CAWEKSGDSGNTIYF.

The CDR3 reads CASSSRDAGTTDTQYF. DNA for the CDR3: TGTGCCAGCAGCTCCAGGGACGCGGGGACCACAGATACGCAGTATTTT. The rearrangement links TRBV7-3 to TRBJ2-3; D possibly corresponds to TRBD2 (6 bases). V lost 4 bases to trimming and J lost 2 bases, with 16 bases between them. Germline values: CDR1 SGHTA, CDR2 FQGTGA. This CDR3 contains 16 residues.

The chain carries TRBV9 and TRBJ2-3, with 9 bases matching TRBD2. Germline values: CDR1 SGDLS, CDR2 YYNGEE. The V gene end was trimmed by 0 bases and the J gene end by 5 bases; junction bases not matched to a gene: 19. The CDR3 runs 20 residues. In DNA, the CDR3 is TGTGCCAGCAGCGTAGCGGGGGGCCCGGGGGCGGGAGGGCCAGGAGATACGCAGTATTTT. Translating gives CASSVAGGPGAGGPGDTQYF.

The chain joins TRBV7-2 to TRBJ2-7; 11 positions match TRBD2. The trim removed 2 bases at V and 2 bases at J, leaving 11 bases unmatched. This CDR3 comprises 18 residues. Germline loops: CDR1 SGHTA, CDR2 FQGNSA. CDR3 in DNA: TGTGCCAGCAGCTTAAGTGTCTTCCGACTAGCGGGAACCTACGAGCAGTACTTC. Translating it yields CASSLSVFRLAGTYEQYF.

This sequence joins TRBV2 and TRBJ2-5; 8 nucleotides match TRBD1. Germline trimming cut 5 bases from V and 1 base from J; bases unmatched to any gene: 15. The V gene's germline CDR1 is SNHLY and CDR2 FYNNEI. The CDR3 consists of 18 residues. The chain's CDR3 is CASSPRRGLEGGQETQYF. CDR3 sequence (DNA): TGTGCCAGCAGTCCGCGCAGGGGGCTAGAGGGTGGCCAAGAGACCCAGTACTTC.

V is TRBV7-6 and J is TRBJ2-1; tentatively, D is TRBD1 (6 bases). V lost 2 bases, J lost 8 bases, and 7 bases lay in between. The CDR3 has 12 residues. The germline gives CDR1 SGHVS, CDR2 FNYEAQ. The DNA of the CDR3 is TGTGCCAGCAGCTTAAGGGGGTATGAGCAGTTCTTC. It encodes CASSLRGYEQFF.

The V gene is TRBV6-6, the J gene TRBJ2-1; TRBD2 agrees at 10 bases. The CDR3 loop spans 12 amino acids. The ends lost 10 bases at V and 9 bases at J; junction bases unmatched: 6. Looked up from germline, CDR1 is MNHNY and CDR2 is SVGAGI (reference sequence). The CDR3 loop reads CAISGGGTEQFF. The CDR3 coding sequence is TGTGCCATCAGCGGGGGGGGTACTGAGCAGTTCTTC.

Notes on this clone: An end of the junction differs from the germline gene, which may be a read error. This rearrangement joins TRBV27 to TRBJ2-7, with TRBD1 identical over 9 bases. Per the germline V gene, CDR1 is MNHEY and CDR2 is SMNVEV (reference sequence). This CDR3 region has 17 residues. CDR3 bases: TGTGCCAGCAGTTTATTCACCGGGACAGGGTTCTCCCACGAGCAGTACTTC. Protein sequence: CASSLFTGTGFSHEQYF.

The chain couples TRBV7-9 to TRBJ2-3, with D perhaps matching TRBD2 (6 bases). The ends were cut back, 1 base at V and 14 bases at J, with 13 bases in the middle. The CDR3 runs to 12 residues. The V gene's germline CDR1 is SEHNR and CDR2 FQNEAQ (reference sequence). The CDR3 DNA is TGTGCCAGCAGCTTAGGATCGACTAGTGCGTATTTT. This sequence encodes CASSLGSTSAYF.

The gene calls are TRBV27 and TRBJ1-2; 12 positions match TRBD1. Germline V gene data show CDR1 as MNHEY and CDR2 as SMNVEV (reference sequence). V gave up 5 bases and J gave up 3 bases; unmatched junction bases: 10. CDR3 size: 17 residues. Written as DNA, the CDR3 is TGTGCCAGCAGTCCTTCCGCCGGGGACAGGGGGCACTATGGCTACACCTTC. It specifies CASSPSAGDRGHYGYTF.

The V and J genes are TRBV10-2 and TRBJ1-2; 11 positions agree with TRBD1. Germline V lookup: CDR1 WSHSY, CDR2 SAAADI. This CDR3 spans 13 amino acids. Trimming at V came to 5 bases and at J to 6 bases, leaving 2 bases not matched to a gene. Written as DNA, the CDR3 is TGCGCCAGCAGTTGGACAGGGGGCGATGGCTACACCTTC. Amino acids: CASSWTGGDGYTF.

The J gene is TRBJ2-5, the V gene TRBV5-1; 7 bases agree with TRBD2. J gave up 4 bases and V 2 bases, and 8 bases lay outside the gene matches. Germline V gene sequence: CDR1 SGHRS, CDR2 YFSETQ. There are 15 residues in the CDR3. For the CDR3, the DNA is TGCGCCAGCAGCTTAGGCGGGGGAAGACGAGAGACCCAGTACTTC. It is translated as CASSLGGGRRETQYF.

This clone was recorded once. The gene calls are TRBV4-1 and TRBJ2-7; 9 positions agree with TRBD1. J lost 2 bases, V lost 1 base, and 12 bases had no gene match. From germline, CDR1 is MGHRA and CDR2 YSYEKL. There are 18 residues in the CDR3. For the CDR3, the DNA is TGCGCCAGCAGCCAAGGCACTTTAGGGACAGGGTCGGCCTACGAGCAGTACTTC. Amino acids: CASSQGTLGTGSAYEQYF.

The chain has TRBV27 and TRBJ2-1; 12 positions match TRBD2. This CDR3 has 15 amino acids. The J segment lost 7 bases and the V segment lost 3 bases, leaving 4 bases of the junction unmatched. Germline assignment: CDR1 MNHEY and CDR2 SMNVEV (reference sequence). CDR3 residues: CASSFSTSGGNEQFF. The CDR3 bases are TGTGCCAGCAGTTTCTCGACTAGCGGGGGTAATGAGCAGTTCTTC.

The chain recombines TRBV16 with TRBJ2-2; D is possibly TRBD2 (6 bases). V was clipped by 0 bases and J by 6 bases, with 11 bases between them. CDR1 and CDR2 from the germline V gene are KGHSY and FQNENV. The CDR3 extends over 15 amino acids. CDR3 in DNA: TGTGCCAGCAGCCAATCGGAGGGGCTGGCCGGGGAGCTGTTTTTT. Protein sequence: CASSQSEGLAGELFF.

The gene calls are TRBV6-6 and TRBJ1-2; D uncertain. Germline V lookup: CDR1 MNHNY, CDR2 SVGAGI (reference sequence). The V end lost 0 bases, the J end lost 4 bases, and 15 bases lay between the germline ends. The CDR3 is 16 residues long. The CDR3 bases are TGTGCCAGCAGTTACTCGAAAGAGGTCGCCGCCTATGGCTACACCTTC. Translation gives CASSYSKEVAAYGYTF.

This clone was seen just once. The rearrangement joins TRBV30 to TRBJ2-1; 10 nucleotides align to TRBD2. This CDR3 spans 15 amino acids. Germline V CDR1 and CDR2: GTSNPN, SVGIG (reference sequence). V dropped 1 base and J dropped 4; count of bases not matched to a gene: 4. The CDR3 DNA reads TGTGCCTGGAGTGAATGGACTAGCGGATACAATGAGCAGTTCTTC. Protein sequence: CAWSEWTSGYNEQFF.